The clone carrying this TCR beta chain was detected many times. Trimming removed 5 bases at V and 0 bases at J, with 13 bases between. The length of the CDR3 is 16 residues. The germline CDR1 and CDR2 sequences are SGHVS and FQNEAQ. This specimen belongs to a study of low-dose radiotherapy and immunotherapy resistance in tumors. For the study at large: Patients' oral aspirin dose was 300 mg daily across four cycles from cycle 1 day 1.

First-strand cDNA used TRAV- and TRBV-specific primers, covering alpha and beta chains. A constant-region primer paired with the V-primer adapter amplified TCRs over approximately 18 PCR cycles. TCRdb re-called the reads with MiXCR, one entry per CDR3 protein. The sample consists of around 84,000 distinct CDR3 sequences, less than 20% of them appearing once. Time point indicated: after trial treatment. As to treatment: LDRT plus nivolumab, ipilimumab, low-dose cyclophosphamide and aspirin (RACIN trial). The chain is built from TRBV7-8 and TRBJ2-2; D is undetermined. This TCR was sampled from a male donor with prostate cancer. Material: PBMCs, obtained after low-dose radiotherapy plus immunotherapy. CDR3 in amino acids: CASSPRGRSNTGELFF. DNA of the CDR3: TGTGCCAGCAGCCCCCGTGGGCGGTCGAACACCGGGGAGCTGTTTTTT. Combining the CDR3 with reference TRBV7-8 and TRBJ2-2 gives the whole variable domain GAGVSQSPRYKVAKRGQDVALRCDPISGHVSLFWYQQALGQGPEFLTYFQNEAQLDKSGLPSDRFFAERPEGSVSTLKIQRTQQEDSAVYLCASSPRGRSNTGELFFGEGSRLTVL.